The 20 T cell receptor beta chains below all came from one sample that was sequenced in a study of spatial heterogeneity in lung cancer. No antigen has been assigned to these receptors. Study-wide results and caveats: It was found that expanded intratumoral alpha and beta TCR counts tracked tumor mutation counts.

TCRdb reanalysed the 5' RACE reads using MiXCR and keeps one entry per CDR3 protein. The table has roughly 13,000 distinct CDR3 sequences, around 3.5% seen once; the top ten hold around 8%. Time point here: sample taken at primary tumor resection. The sample consisted of lung tumor tissue, taken at surgery. These receptors originate from a male donor with early-stage non-small cell lung cancer.

Judged by abundance, this clonotype is medium-sized. The CDR3 loop is CASTINGLAGNPGELFF. CDR3 nucleotide sequence: TGTGCCAGCACCATAAATGGACTAGCGGGAAATCCCGGGGAGCTGTTTTTT. This rearrangement joins TRBV27 to TRBJ2-2, with 12 nucleotides matching TRBD2. The CDR3 is made up of 17 amino acids. The V and J ends lost 7 bases and 6 bases, in that order; junction bases with no gene match: 12. Germline V gene lookup returns CDR1 MNHEY and CDR2 SMNVEV (reference sequence).

This clonotype was detected many times. The gene calls are TRBV2 and TRBJ2-3; D could derive from TRBD1 or TRBD2 (5 bases each). Trimming stripped 6 bases from V and 3 bases from J, with 19 bases between. CDR3 length equals 16 residues. Germline CDR1 is SNHLY and CDR2 is FYNNEI. The CDR3 coding sequence is TGTGCCAGCAGAGCCGGGACCACGCTAGAGACAGATACGCAGTATTTT. Protein sequence: CASRAGTTLETDTQYF.

This clonotype was detected many times. V gene TRBV6-2 or TRBV6-3 combines with J gene TRBJ1-2; D is uncertain. This CDR3 has 13 residues. Germline V CDR1 and CDR2: MNHEY, SVGEGT. V was clipped by 4 bases and J by 2 bases, with 8 bases between them. The CDR3 reads CASSSTVNYGYTF. CDR3 in DNA: TGTGCCAGCAGTTCAACAGTAAACTATGGCTACACCTTC.

A note on this clonotype: A read error may be the cause here, since a much bigger clone is one base away. V and J are TRBV10-3 and TRBJ1-1, with D unclear. V was cut by 3 bases and J by 8 bases, with 16 bases left in between. This CDR3 is built from 14 residues. Germline V gives CDR1 ENHRY, CDR2 SYGVKD. For the CDR3, the DNA is TGTGCCATCAGTGATAGTGAGGTCGGTAGGGAAGCTTTCTTT. It specifies CAISDSEVGREAFF.

There are many counts of this clonotype. This chain connects TRBV7-9 to TRBJ1-3, with TRBD1 identical over 7 bases. Per the germline V gene, CDR1 is SEHNR and CDR2 is FQNEAQ (reference sequence). Losses at the gene ends were 2 bases for V and 2 bases for J; bases not matched to a gene: 3. There are 15 residues in the CDR3. In DNA form, the CDR3 reads TGTGCCAGCAGCTTATCAGGGGGAGCTGGAAACACCATATATTTT. Residues: CASSLSGGAGNTIYF.

This clonotype was observed many times. This chain links TRBV7-3 with TRBJ2-5, with D possibly matching TRBD2 (6 bases). CDR1 SGHTA and CDR2 FQGTGA come from the germline V gene. V was clipped by 5 bases and J by 5 bases, with 12 bases between them. This CDR3 has 13 residues. The chain's CDR3 is CASSAGSSETQYF. The CDR3 DNA reads TGTGCCAGCAGCGCCGGGAGTTCTGAGACCCAGTACTTC.

This clonotype was seen only a few times. This may be a read error, as it is one base from a much larger clone. This chain joins TRBV12-3 or TRBV12-4 and TRBJ2-2, with 10 bases that match TRBD1. V dropped 3 bases and J dropped 7; count of bases not matched to a gene: 8. The CDR3 length is 16 residues. CDR3 loop: CASSFRTGGLGGELFF. The CDR3 coding sequence is TGTGCCAGCAGTTTTAGGACAGGGGGACTGGGCGGGGAGCTGTTTTTT.

This clonotype showed up many times. This chain uses TRBV19 with TRBJ2-1; D could derive from TRBD1 or TRBD2 (5 bases each). The CDR3 runs to 15 residues. Germline V gene sequence: CDR1 LNHDA, CDR2 SQIVND (reference sequence). Trimming removed 9 bases from V and 2 bases from J, with 17 bases in between. DNA for the CDR3: TGTGCCAGCGCTCCGGGACCCCCACCCTACAATGAGCAGTTCTTC. Amino acid sequence: CASAPGPPPYNEQFF.

This clonotype turned up a few times. J is TRBJ2-5 and V is TRBV2; TRBD1 is a possible D gene (6 bases). The CDR3 runs to 16 residues. Deletions cut 1 base from V and 1 base from J, with 13 bases between. CDR1 and CDR2 (germline): SNHLY, FYNNEI. This CDR3 is CASSEGLDRCQETQYF. CDR3 in DNA: TGTGCCAGCAGTGAAGGACTCGACAGGTGCCAAGAGACCCAGTACTTC. The whole variable domain, filled in from reference TRBV2 and TRBJ2-5, reads EPEVTQTPSHQVTQMGQEVILRCVPISNHLYFYWYRQILGQKVEFLVSFYNNEISEKSEIFDDQFSVERPDGSNFTLKIRSTKLEDSAMYFCASSEGLDRCQETQYFGPGTRLLVL.

This clonotype ranks as large (0.1 to 1%). The rearrangement uses TRBV2 and TRBJ1-4; 8 nucleotides line up with TRBD1. The V segment lost 6 bases and the J segment 8 bases; nucleotides outside the gene matches: 8. CDR3 size: 14 residues. Germline values: CDR1 SNHLY, CDR2 FYNNEI. CDR3 amino acids: CASRRQGSSEKLFF. The DNA for the CDR3 is TGTGCCAGCAGACGACAGGGGTCAAGCGAAAAACTGTTTTTT.

Turning to this clonotype: This sequence may be a read error, since a much larger clone differs from it by one base. V gene TRBV5-4 combines with J gene TRBJ2-2, with a possible D match to TRBD2 (5 bases). The CDR3 runs to 15 residues. Trimming pared 1 base from V and 6 bases from J, leaving 13 bases between. The V gene's germline CDR1 is SGHNT and CDR2 YYREEE (reference sequence). CDR3 region: CASSLMTTRAGELFF. The CDR3 region has the DNA TGTGCCAGCAGCTTGATGACTACGAGGGCCGGGGAGCTGTTTTTT.

This clonotype has a count of ten or more. The chain combines TRBV15 with TRBJ1-1; 9 positions agree with TRBD1. V gave up 5 bases and J gave up 4 bases; unmatched junction bases: 11. CDR1 is LNHNV, CDR2 YYDKDF, per germline (reference sequence). CDR3 size: 16 residues. In DNA form, the CDR3 reads TGTGCCACCAGCCACCCGGGACAGGGCTTGGGCACTGAAGCTTTCTTT. This codes for CATSHPGQGLGTEAFF. The whole variable domain, filled in from reference TRBV15 and TRBJ1-1, reads DAMVIQNPRYQVTQFGKPVTLSCSQTLNHNVMYWYQQKSSQAPKLLFHYYDKDFNNEADTPDNFQSRRPNTSFCFLDIRSPGLGDTAMYLCATSHPGQGLGTEAFFGQGTRLTVV.

This clonotype was recorded many times. The CDR3: CASSLADQRTTKTQYF. CDR3 DNA: TGTGCCAGCAGTTTAGCCGATCAGAGGACTACCAAGACCCAGTACTTC. The rearrangement uses TRBV12-3 or TRBV12-4 and TRBJ2-5; TRBD2 might be the D (6 bases). V was clipped by 0 bases and J by 6 bases, with 17 bases between them. The CDR3 length is 16 residues.

On this clonotype itself: A much larger clonotype is one base distant, so this may be a read error. The rearrangement joins TRBV3-1 to TRBJ1-2; D is possibly TRBD1 (5 bases). CDR3 length: 13 residues. V lost 1 base and J 8 bases, leaving 11 bases between the germline ends. Per the germline V gene, CDR1 is LGHDT and CDR2 is YNNKEL (reference sequence). CDR3 amino acids: CASSQGDAAGYTF. CDR3 nucleotides: TGTGCCAGCAGCCAAGGGGACGCGGCAGGCTACACCTTC.

This clonotype was detected ten times or more. CDR3 nucleotides: TGTGCCAGCAGTGGACAGGGTTGGAAGACCCAGTACTTC. Encoded protein: CASSGQGWKTQYF. The rearrangement joins TRBV2 to TRBJ2-5, with 7 bases fitting TRBD1. CDR3 length equals 13 residues. CDR1 and CDR2 from the germline V gene are SNHLY and FYNNEI. The junction had 5 bases not matched to a gene; V was cut back by 4 bases and J by 6 bases.

This clonotype was counted ten times or more. A much larger clone is a single base away; this may be a read error. The chain employs TRBV5-4 and TRBJ1-2; 9 bases map to TRBD1. There are 15 residues in the CDR3. Germline CDR1 reads SGHNT; CDR2 reads YYREEE (reference sequence). The CDR3 sequence is CASSLGGTGKKSYNF. For the CDR3, the DNA is TGTGCCAGCAGCTTGGGGGGGACAGGGAAGAAAAGCTACAACTTC.

This clonotype showed up just a few times. The rearrangement uses TRBV7-9 and TRBJ2-5, with D unclear. The CDR3 contains 14 residues. The V and J ends lost 6 bases and 1 base respectively, with 12 bases between them. Germline V gene lookup returns CDR1 SEHNR and CDR2 FQNEAQ (reference sequence). The CDR3 nucleotides are TGTGCCAGCAGTCCCAGGACCAGCCAAGAGACCCAGTACTTC. Amino acids: CASSPRTSQETQYF.

This clonotype has just a few counts. The CDR3 spells CASSPRWAAGTGELFF. The DNA of the CDR3 is TGTGCCAGCAGCCCCCGCTGGGCCGCGGGCACCGGGGAGCTGTTTTTT. This rearrangement joins TRBV3-1 to TRBJ2-2; perhaps TRBD2 as D (5 bases). Trimming shortened V by 4 bases and J by 4 bases, and 16 bases separated the two germline ends. Germline loops: CDR1 LGHDT, CDR2 YNNKEL (reference sequence). The CDR3 has 16 amino acids. The full variable domain, in which reference TRBV3-1 and TRBJ2-2 provide the parts outside the CDR3, is DTAVSQTPKYLVTQMGNDKSIKCEQNLGHDTMYWYKQDSKKFLKIMFSYNNKELIINETVPNRFSPKSPDKAHLNLHINSLELGDSAVYFCASSPRWAAGTGELFFGEGSRLTVL.

Within the sample, this clonotype is medium-sized. The chain combines TRBV20-1 with TRBJ2-1; a possible D gene is TRBD2 (5 bases). The V and J ends lost 5 bases and 4 bases respectively, with 12 bases between them. This CDR3 has 13 amino acids. In germline, CDR1 is DFQATT, CDR2 SNEGSKA (reference sequence). The CDR3 loop is CSAPLLVYNEQFF. In nucleotides, the CDR3 is TGCAGTGCTCCTCTACTAGTTTACAATGAGCAGTTCTTC.

This clonotype was recorded many times. The V call is TRBV29-1, the J call TRBJ1-3; possibly TRBD1 for D (5 bases). Germline CDR1 and CDR2: SQVTM and ANQGSEA. Deletions cut 5 bases from V and 4 bases from J, with 15 bases between. This CDR3 is built from 14 residues. The CDR3 reads CSVLKPGSGNTIYF. In DNA, the CDR3 is TGCAGCGTTCTGAAGCCAGGGTCGGGAAACACCATATATTTT.